This is a list of T cell receptor beta chains from one sample in a study of OX40 agonist ivuxolimab in advanced cancers. Here immunoSEQ multiplex PCR was the method, and the copy in TCRdb shows in-frame clones only, minus some. The sample has over 50,000 clones, roughly 83% seen once. The input for sequencing was CD4+ or CD8+ T cells sorted from blood, taken in a trial of the OX40 agonist ivuxolimab. The receptors were sampled from an adult with an advanced solid tumor such as melanoma, head and neck, liver or kidney cancer. The CDR3 runs from the conserved cysteine through the conserved F or W. The D gene is left open where the match is weak. Only some rows state a clone size, as once, few, many or a class for expanded clones.

clone size	D gene	V gene	J gene	CDR3 protein	CDR3 DNA
NA	TRBD1	TRBV4-1	TRBJ1-2	CASSQGTGGVGYTF	TGCGCCAGCAGCCAAGGGACAGGGGGGGTTGGCTACACCTTC
NA	NA	TRBV7-2	TRBJ2-7	CASSLYGGLSPYEQYF	TGTGCCAGCAGCTTATATGGGGGTTTGTCGCCCTACGAGCAGTACTTC
NA	NA	TRBV30	TRBJ2-2	CAWSDTPGELFF	TGTGCCTGGAGTGACACGCCCGGGGAGCTGTTTTTT
NA	TRBD1	TRBV5-1	TRBJ1-3	CASSLTLTGSVDTIYF	TGCGCCAGCAGCTTAACTTTGACAGGGTCGGTGGACACCATATATTTT
NA	NA	TRBV10-2	TRBJ2-2	CASSAQQGNTGELFF	TGCGCCAGCAGTGCCCAACAGGGGAACACCGGGGAGCTGTTTTTT
NA	TRBD2	TRBV19	TRBJ2-1	CASSSVAGVGNEQFF	TGTGCCAGTAGTTCGGTAGCGGGAGTCGGGAATGAGCAGTTCTTC
NA	NA	TRBV18	TRBJ2-1	CASSPRDGYNEQFF	TGTGCCAGCTCACCAAGAGACGGTTACAATGAGCAGTTCTTC
NA	NA	TRBV4-1	TRBJ2-1	CASSQDAETYNEQFF	TGCGCCAGCAGCCAAGATGCGGAAACCTACAATGAGCAGTTCTTC
NA	NA	TRBV7-6	TRBJ1-2	CASSLGRGAYGYTF	TGTGCCAGCAGCTTAGGCAGGGGCGCCTATGGCTACACCTTC
once	NA	TRBV20-1	TRBJ2-1	CSAENNEQFF	TGCAGTGCGGAAAACAATGAGCAGTTCTTC
NA	NA	TRBV5-4	TRBJ2-1	CASSRGVGDDEQFF	TGTGCCAGCAGCCGCGGGGTTGGAGACGATGAGCAGTTCTTC